The 6 T cell receptor beta chains below come from one sample, sequenced in a study of OX40 agonist ivuxolimab in advanced cancers. The protocol was immunoSEQ multiplex PCR, while the TCRdb copy is restricted to in-frame clones and leaves out a portion. This sample has fewer than 95,000 clones, with 85% to 95% found just once. The sequences come from CD4+ or CD8+ T cells sorted from blood, collected in a trial of the OX40 agonist ivuxolimab. Every receptor here comes from an adult with an advanced solid tumor such as melanoma, head and neck, liver or kidney cancer.

The chain joins TRBV5-1 to TRBJ1-4; no firm D call. With 2 bases removed from V and 0 bases from J, the gap between germline ends came to 17 bases. CDR1 and CDR2 from the germline V gene are SGHRS and YFSETQ. The CDR3 runs 18 residues. The CDR3: CASSLRPLSTSTNEKLFF. DNA for the CDR3: TGCGCCAGCAGCTTAAGGCCATTGTCTACGTCAACTAATGAAAAACTGTTTTTT.

The gene calls are TRBV5-3 and TRBJ2-3; D gene ambiguous. TRBV5-3 is sorted into the ORF group, with uncertain function. This CDR3 is built from 13 residues. V lost 2 bases and J lost 2, with 6 bases in between. The DNA for the CDR3 is TGTGCCAGAAGCTTTACCCACACAGATACGCAGTATTTT. It codes for CARSFTHTDTQYF.

This clone was observed once. The J gene is TRBJ2-7, the V gene TRBV6-1; a possible D gene is TRBD2 (7 bases). This CDR3 comprises 15 residues. CDR1 and CDR2 (germline): MNHNS, SASEGT. The ends were cut back, 4 bases at V and 0 bases at J, with 13 bases in the middle. The CDR3 reads CASSGGGASSYEQYF. Written as DNA, the CDR3 is TGTGCCAGCAGTGGAGGGGGGGCCTCCTCCTACGAGCAGTACTTC.

The chain joins TRBV11-3 to TRBJ1-1; no clear D gene. Germline CDR1 and CDR2: SGHNT and YENEEA. V shed 6 bases and J shed 2 bases, with 13 bases lying between them. The CDR3 contains 14 residues. CDR3 region: CASRLAGSNTEAFF. The CDR3 region has the DNA TGTGCCAGCAGACTAGCCGGGTCCAACACTGAAGCTTTCTTT.

The rearrangement joins TRBV11-2 to TRBJ2-7; perhaps D is TRBD1 or TRBD2 (5 bases each). This CDR3 has 15 amino acids. V was pared by 3 bases and J by 1 base, with 13 bases between. Germline assignment: CDR1 SGHAT and CDR2 FQNNGV. This chain's CDR3 is CASSFSPRGSYEQYF. CDR3 bases: TGTGCCAGCAGCTTTTCTCCGAGGGGATCCTACGAGCAGTACTTC.

As for this clone: Distinct nucleotide sequences in the sample also encode this CDR3. CDR3 in amino acids: CASRKNTEAFF. The CDR3 region has the DNA TGTGCCAGCAGGAAGAACACTGAAGCTTTCTTT. This chain connects TRBV11-2 to TRBJ1-1, with D hard to call. CDR1 and CDR2 (germline): SGHAT, FQNNGV. V was cut by 6 bases and J by 1 base, with 3 bases left in between. The CDR3 has 11 residues.